The source of this TCR beta chain is a study of beta chain features in type 1 diabetes. The overall study: Across all samples, around 98 million sorted cells were examined.

This clone occurred a few times. The antigen is undetermined. Findings and caveats of the study: PCR could preferentially amplify shorter templates, alike in patients and controls.

CDR3 length: 15 amino acids. Trimming took 5 bases from V and 0 from J, leaving 11 bases between them. Germline-derived CDR1 and CDR2 are MNHEY and SVGAGI. Investigators reverse transcribed all isolated RNA, so they sequenced expressed TCRB transcripts. Clones were sequenced by immunoSEQ multiplex PCR, and TCRdb holds only the in-frame ones, with some missing. There are 900,000 or so clones in the sample; roughly a sixth occur only once, and around 0.02% lies in the top ten. The receptor comes from a woman younger than 35 in good health. Sequencing input: naive CD4+ T cells from blood. This chain links TRBV6-5 with TRBJ2-1; unclear D gene. The CDR3 DNA is TGTGCCAGCAGTAAGACTGGAAGCTCCTACAATGAGCAGTTCTTC. The encoded protein is CASSKTGSSYNEQFF.